Below, 11 T cell receptor beta chains from the same sample are listed, as sequenced in a study of CD8 T cells in ankylosing spondylitis (TCRdb year 2017). The receptor library was made with 5' RACE. TCRdb names Illumina HiSeq 2500 as the instrument used. The raw public reads went through TCRdb reprocessing: fastp at Q25, MiXCR clone calling, in-frame beta chains kept. For every CDR3 protein sequence, its rows merge into one entry that carries the most common genes and DNA. The sample includes more than 250,000 distinct CDR3 sequences, with 11% observed a single time. The top ten clonotypes cover roughly 9% of the sample. The sequencing sample was made of blood, either unsorted or a sorted T cell fraction (not recorded which). The receptors come from a female donor with ankylosing spondylitis or in good health (not recorded which).

This clonotype has at least ten counts. This rearrangement joins TRBV20-1 to TRBJ2-7; either TRBD1 or TRBD2 may supply D (5 bases each). CDR1 and CDR2 from the germline V gene are DFQATT and SNEGSKA (reference sequence). CDR3 length: 15 amino acids. Between the trimmed V and J ends, which lost 6 bases and 1 base, there was a span of 19 bases. The CDR3 coding sequence is TGCAGTGCCCCCACAATCGGGACGCCTTCCTACGAGCAGTACTTC. This encodes CSAPTIGTPSYEQYF.

This chain uses TRBV5-5 with TRBJ2-1; the D is unclear. This CDR3 comprises 15 residues. V dropped 0 bases and J dropped 7 bases, with 14 bases sitting between them. Germline V gives CDR1 SGHKS, CDR2 YYEKEE (reference sequence). CDR3 DNA: TGTGCCAGCAGCTTGGGGCCGAATTTGGGAAATGAGCAGTTCTTC. Translation: CASSLGPNLGNEQFF. The variable domain in full, with the rest retrieved from reference TRBV5-5 and TRBJ2-1, is DAGVTQSPTHLIKTRGQQVTLRCSPISGHKSVSWYQQVLGQGPQFIFQYYEKEERGRGNFPDRFSARQFPNYSSELNVNALLLGDSALYLCASSLGPNLGNEQFFGPGTRLTVL.

This clonotype was found many times. This chain uses TRBV6-5 with TRBJ2-7, with D uncertain. V lost 4 bases and J 0 bases, leaving 16 bases between the germline ends. The length of the CDR3 is 16 residues. From germline, CDR1 is MNHEY and CDR2 SVGAGI. CDR3 sequence (DNA): TGTGCCAGCAGTTTCCGGACGGATACCCCCTCCTACGAGCAGTACTTC. Its translation: CASSFRTDTPSYEQYF.

Many counts were recorded for this clonotype. The V call is TRBV7-2, the J call TRBJ2-7; the match to TRBD2 covers 14 bases. In germline, CDR1 is SGHTA, CDR2 FQGNSA. Germline trimming cut 5 bases from V and 4 bases from J; bases unmatched to any gene: 1. This CDR3 contains 14 residues. CDR3 bases: TGTGCCAGCAGCGGGACTAGCGGGAGATACGAGCAGTACTTC. Amino acids: CASSGTSGRYEQYF.

The table lists this clonotype with a few counts. The chain carries TRBV5-6 and TRBJ2-3; 9 bases map to TRBD2. Trimming removed 3 bases from V and 8 bases from J; junction bases left unmatched: 16. The CDR3 runs 17 residues. Germline-derived CDR1 and CDR2 are SGHDT and YYEEEE. The CDR3 loop is CASSSPLGLAGKGTQYF. CDR3 DNA sequence: TGTGCCAGCAGCTCTCCCCTGGGGCTAGCGGGGAAAGGTACGCAGTATTTT.

This clonotype was seen ten or more times. The V and J genes are TRBV12-3 or TRBV12-4 and TRBJ2-2; D call uncertain. Trimming cost V 5 bases and J 5 bases, with 12 bases left between them. The CDR3 covers 14 residues. The CDR3 spells CASSVLQSTGELFF. CDR3 DNA: TGTGCCAGCAGTGTCCTACAAAGTACCGGGGAGCTGTTTTTT.

This clonotype turned up a few times. The V gene is TRBV3-1, the J gene TRBJ1-6; D not resolved. Germline loops: CDR1 LGHDT, CDR2 YNNKEL (reference sequence). This CDR3 has 15 amino acids. The V and J ends lost 0 bases and 6 bases respectively, with 9 bases between them. The CDR3 spells CASSQEGLINSPLHF. The CDR3 DNA is TGTGCCAGCAGCCAAGAAGGCCTCATTAATTCACCCCTCCACTTT.

In this sample, this clonotype turned up many times. The V and J genes are TRBV5-6 and TRBJ2-2; 11 bases are a match to TRBD1. Germline-derived CDR1 and CDR2 are SGHDT and YYEEEE. The ends lost 4 bases at V and 4 bases at J; junction bases unmatched: 6. The CDR3 runs to 16 residues. CDR3 sequence: CASSKDRGRRTGELFF. CDR3 sequence (DNA): TGTGCCAGCAGCAAGGACAGGGGGCGACGCACCGGGGAGCTGTTTTTT.

This clonotype was found many times. This rearrangement joins TRBV12-3 or TRBV12-4 to TRBJ1-3, with TRBD1 matching over 11 bases. The CDR3 is made up of 17 amino acids. With V trimmed by 6 bases and J by 0 bases, 7 bases remained unmatched. DNA of the CDR3: TGTGCCAGCAGCCGGACAGGGGGCCCAACCTCTGGAAACACCATATATTTT. It specifies CASSRTGGPTSGNTIYF.

This clonotype has at least ten counts. The chain recombines TRBV28 with TRBJ1-2, with a possible D match to TRBD1 (6 bases). V was shortened by 2 bases and J by 7 bases, with 14 bases between the two germline ends. Germline CDR1 is MDHEN and CDR2 is SYDVKM. This CDR3 is built from 14 residues. The CDR3 DNA reads as TGTGCCAGCAGTTTAGGGAACAGGGAGGGTGGCTACACCTTC. It encodes CASSLGNREGGYTF.

This clonotype was observed many times. V and J are TRBV27 and TRBJ2-1; 8 nucleotides match TRBD1. This CDR3 is built from 12 residues. V lost 8 bases and J lost 7; bases outside the gene matches: 4. CDR1 is MNHEY, CDR2 SMNVEV, per germline (reference sequence). The CDR3 spells CASRQGLNEQFF. The CDR3 coding sequence is TGTGCCAGCCGACAGGGGTTGAATGAGCAGTTCTTC.